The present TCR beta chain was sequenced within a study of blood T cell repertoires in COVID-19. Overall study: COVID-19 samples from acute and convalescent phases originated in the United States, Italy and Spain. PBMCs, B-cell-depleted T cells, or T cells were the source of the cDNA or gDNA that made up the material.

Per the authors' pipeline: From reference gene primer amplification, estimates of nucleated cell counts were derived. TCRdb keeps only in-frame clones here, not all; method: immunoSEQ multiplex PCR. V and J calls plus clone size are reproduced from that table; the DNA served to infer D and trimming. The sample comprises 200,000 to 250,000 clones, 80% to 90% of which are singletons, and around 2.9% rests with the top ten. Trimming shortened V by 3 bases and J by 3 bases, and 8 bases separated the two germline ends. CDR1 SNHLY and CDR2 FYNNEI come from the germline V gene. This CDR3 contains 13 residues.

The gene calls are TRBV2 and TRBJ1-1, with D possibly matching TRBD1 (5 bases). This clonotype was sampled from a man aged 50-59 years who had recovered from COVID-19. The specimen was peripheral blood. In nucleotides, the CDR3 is TGTGCCAGCAGTGAGGAGGGGTACACTGAAGCTTTCTTT. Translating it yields CASSEEGYTEAFF.